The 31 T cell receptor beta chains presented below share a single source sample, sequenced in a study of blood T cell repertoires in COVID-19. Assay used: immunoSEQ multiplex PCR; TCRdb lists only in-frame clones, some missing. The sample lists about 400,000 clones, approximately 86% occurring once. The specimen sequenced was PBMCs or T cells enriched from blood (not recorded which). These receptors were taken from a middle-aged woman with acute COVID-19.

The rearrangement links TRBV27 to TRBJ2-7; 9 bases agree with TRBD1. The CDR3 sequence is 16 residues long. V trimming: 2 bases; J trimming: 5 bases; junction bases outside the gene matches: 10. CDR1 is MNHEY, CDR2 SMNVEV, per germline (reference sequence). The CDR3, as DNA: TGTGCCAGCAGTTTAGTAGCAGGGACAGGGCTACACGAGCAGTACTTC. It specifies CASSLVAGTGLHEQYF.

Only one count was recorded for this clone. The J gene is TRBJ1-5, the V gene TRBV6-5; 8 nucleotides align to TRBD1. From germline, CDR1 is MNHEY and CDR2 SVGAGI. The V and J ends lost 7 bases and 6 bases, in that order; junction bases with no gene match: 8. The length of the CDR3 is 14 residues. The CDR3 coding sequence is TGTGCCAGCACTGGACAGGGTTTGGGTCAGCCCCAGCATTTT. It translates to CASTGQGLGQPQHF.

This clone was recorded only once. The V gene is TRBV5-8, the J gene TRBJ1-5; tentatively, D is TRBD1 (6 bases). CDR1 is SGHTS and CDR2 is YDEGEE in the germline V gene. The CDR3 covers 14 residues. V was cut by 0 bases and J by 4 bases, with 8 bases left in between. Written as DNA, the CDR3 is TGTGCCAGCAGCTTGGGACAGGAGAATCAGCCCCAGCATTTT. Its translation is CASSLGQENQPQHF.

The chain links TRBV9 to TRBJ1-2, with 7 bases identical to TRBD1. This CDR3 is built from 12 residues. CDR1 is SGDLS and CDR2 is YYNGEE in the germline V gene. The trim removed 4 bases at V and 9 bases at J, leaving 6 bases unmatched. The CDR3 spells CASSPRQGRYTF. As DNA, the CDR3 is TGTGCCAGCAGCCCTCGACAGGGACGCTACACCTTC.

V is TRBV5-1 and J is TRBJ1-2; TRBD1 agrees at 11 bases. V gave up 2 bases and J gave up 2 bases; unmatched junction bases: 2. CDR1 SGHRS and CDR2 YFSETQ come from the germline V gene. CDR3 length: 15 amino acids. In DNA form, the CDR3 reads TGCGCCAGCAGCTTTGGACAGGGGGCGAACTATGGCTACACCTTC. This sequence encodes CASSFGQGANYGYTF.

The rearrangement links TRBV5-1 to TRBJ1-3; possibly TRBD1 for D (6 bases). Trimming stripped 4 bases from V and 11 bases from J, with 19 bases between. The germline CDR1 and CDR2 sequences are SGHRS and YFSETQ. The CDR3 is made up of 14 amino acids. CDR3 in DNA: TGCGCCAGCAGCCAACGTACAGGGAAAGACGCCATATATTTT. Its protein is CASSQRTGKDAIYF.

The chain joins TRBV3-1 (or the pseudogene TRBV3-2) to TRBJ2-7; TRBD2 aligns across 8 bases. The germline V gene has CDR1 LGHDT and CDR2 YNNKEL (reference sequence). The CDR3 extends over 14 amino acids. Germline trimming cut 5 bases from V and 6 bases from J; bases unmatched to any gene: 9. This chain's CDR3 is CASSEGLAGLEQYF. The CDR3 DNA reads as TGTGCCAGCAGCGAAGGACTAGCCGGGCTCGAGCAGTACTTC.

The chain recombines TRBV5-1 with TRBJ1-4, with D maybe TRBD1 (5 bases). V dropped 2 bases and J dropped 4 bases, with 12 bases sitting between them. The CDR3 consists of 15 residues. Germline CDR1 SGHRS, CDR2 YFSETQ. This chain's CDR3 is CASSLQAASNEKLFF. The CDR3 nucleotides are TGCGCCAGCAGCTTACAGGCCGCAAGTAATGAAAAACTGTTTTTT. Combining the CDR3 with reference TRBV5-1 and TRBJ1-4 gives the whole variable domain KAGVTQTPRYLIKTRGQQVTLSCSPISGHRSVSWYQQTPGQGLQFLFEYFSETQRNKGNFPGRFSGRQFSNSRSEMNVSTLELGDSALYLCASSLQAASNEKLFFGSGTQLSVL.

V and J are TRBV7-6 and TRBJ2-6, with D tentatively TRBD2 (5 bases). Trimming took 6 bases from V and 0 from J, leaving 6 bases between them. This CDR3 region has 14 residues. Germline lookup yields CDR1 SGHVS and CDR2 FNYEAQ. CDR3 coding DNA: TGTGCCAGCAGACGGGGCTCTGGGGCCAACGTCCTGACTTTC. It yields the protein CASRRGSGANVLTF.

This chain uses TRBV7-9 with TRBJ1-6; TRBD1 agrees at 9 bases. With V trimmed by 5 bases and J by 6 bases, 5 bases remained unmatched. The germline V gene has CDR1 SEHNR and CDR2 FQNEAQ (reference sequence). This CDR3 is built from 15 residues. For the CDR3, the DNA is TGTGCCAGCAGCGTGGGACAGGGATTTAATTCACCCCTCCACTTT. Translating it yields CASSVGQGFNSPLHF. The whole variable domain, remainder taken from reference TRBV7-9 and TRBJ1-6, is DTGVSQNPRHKITKRGQNVTFRCDPISEHNRLYWYRQTLGQGPEFLTYFQNEAQLEKSRLLSDRFSAERPKGSFSTLEIQRTEQGDSAMYLCASSVGQGFNSPLHFGNGTRLTVT.

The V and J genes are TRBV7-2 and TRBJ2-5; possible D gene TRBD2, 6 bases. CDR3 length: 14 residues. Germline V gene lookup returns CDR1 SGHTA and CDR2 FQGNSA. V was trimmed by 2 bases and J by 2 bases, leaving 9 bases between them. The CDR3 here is CASSLLGGQETQYF. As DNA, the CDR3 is TGTGCCAGCAGCTTATTGGGGGGACAAGAGACCCAGTACTTC.

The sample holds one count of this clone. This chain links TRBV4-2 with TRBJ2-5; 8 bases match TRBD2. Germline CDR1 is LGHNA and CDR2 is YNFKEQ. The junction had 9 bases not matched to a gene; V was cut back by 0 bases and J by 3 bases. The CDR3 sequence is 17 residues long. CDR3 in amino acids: CASSQDGYGGAEETQYF. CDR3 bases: TGTGCCAGCAGCCAAGATGGATACGGGGGGGCCGAAGAGACCCAGTACTTC.

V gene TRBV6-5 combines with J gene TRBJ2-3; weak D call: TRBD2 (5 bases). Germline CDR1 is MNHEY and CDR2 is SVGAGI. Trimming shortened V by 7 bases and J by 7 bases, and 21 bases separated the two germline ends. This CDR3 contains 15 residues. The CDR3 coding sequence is TGTGCCAGCAAAGGTTTAGACCTCGGGATACATACGCAGTATTTT. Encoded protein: CASKGLDLGIHTQYF.

The CDR3 sequence is CASSSDRSTEAFF. The CDR3 DNA is TGTGCCAGCAGTTCCGACAGATCCACTGAAGCTTTCTTT. The chain has TRBV2 and TRBJ1-1; tentatively, D is TRBD1 (5 bases). Trimming pared 5 bases from V and 4 bases from J, leaving 11 bases between. The germline V gene encodes CDR1 SNHLY and CDR2 FYNNEI. This CDR3 spans 13 amino acids.

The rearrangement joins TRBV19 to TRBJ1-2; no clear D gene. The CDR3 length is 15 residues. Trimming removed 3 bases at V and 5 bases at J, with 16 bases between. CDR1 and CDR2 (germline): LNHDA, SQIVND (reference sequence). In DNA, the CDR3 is TGTGCCAGTAGTATCTTGGGCAGTCCGAGATATGGCTACACCTTC. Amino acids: CASSILGSPRYGYTF. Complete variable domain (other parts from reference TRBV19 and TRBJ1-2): DGGITQSPKYLFRKEGQNVTLSCEQNLNHDAMYWYRQDPGQGLRLIYYSQIVNDFQKGDIAEGYSVSREKKESFPLTVTSAQKNPTAFYLCASSILGSPRYGYTFGSGTRLTVV.

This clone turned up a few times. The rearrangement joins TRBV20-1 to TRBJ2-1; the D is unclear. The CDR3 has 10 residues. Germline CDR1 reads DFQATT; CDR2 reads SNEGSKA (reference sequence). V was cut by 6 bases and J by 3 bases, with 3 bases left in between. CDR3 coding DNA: TGCAGTGCCCACTACAATGAGCAGTTCTTC. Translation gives CSAHYNEQFF.

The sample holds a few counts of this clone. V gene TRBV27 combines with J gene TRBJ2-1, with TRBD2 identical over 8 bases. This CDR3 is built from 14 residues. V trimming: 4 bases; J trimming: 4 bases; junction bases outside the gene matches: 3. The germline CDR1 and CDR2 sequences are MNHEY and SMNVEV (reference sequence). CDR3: CASSSGGPYNEQFF. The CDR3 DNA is TGTGCCAGCAGTTCGGGGGGGCCGTACAATGAGCAGTTCTTC.

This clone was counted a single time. The CDR3 nucleotides read TGCGCCAGCAGCTTGGATCCGGGGAACACTGAAGCTTTCTTT. Amino acids: CASSLDPGNTEAFF. The rearrangement uses TRBV5-1 and TRBJ1-1; D is unclear. Germline V lookup: CDR1 SGHRS, CDR2 YFSETQ. CDR3 length: 14 residues. Trimming stripped 0 bases from V and 1 base from J, with 7 bases between.

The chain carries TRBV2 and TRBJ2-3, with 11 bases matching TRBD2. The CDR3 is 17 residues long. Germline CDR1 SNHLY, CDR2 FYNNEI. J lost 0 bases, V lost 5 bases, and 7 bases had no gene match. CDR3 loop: CASSPGLAVLSTDTQYF. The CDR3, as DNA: TGTGCCAGCAGTCCGGGACTAGCGGTCCTTAGCACAGATACGCAGTATTTT.

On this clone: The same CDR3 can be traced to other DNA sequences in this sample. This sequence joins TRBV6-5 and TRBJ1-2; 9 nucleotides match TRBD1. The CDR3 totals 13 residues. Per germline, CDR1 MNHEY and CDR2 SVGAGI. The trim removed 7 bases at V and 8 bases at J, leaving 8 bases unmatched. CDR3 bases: TGTGCCAGCAACACGGGACAGGGTTACGGCTACACCTTC. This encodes CASNTGQGYGYTF.

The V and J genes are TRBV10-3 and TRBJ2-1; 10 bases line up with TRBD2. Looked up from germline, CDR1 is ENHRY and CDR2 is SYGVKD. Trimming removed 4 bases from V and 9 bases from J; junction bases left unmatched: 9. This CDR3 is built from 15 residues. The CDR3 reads CAISGVGLAGVEQFF. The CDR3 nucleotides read TGTGCCATCAGTGGAGTCGGCCTAGCGGGGGTTGAGCAGTTCTTC.

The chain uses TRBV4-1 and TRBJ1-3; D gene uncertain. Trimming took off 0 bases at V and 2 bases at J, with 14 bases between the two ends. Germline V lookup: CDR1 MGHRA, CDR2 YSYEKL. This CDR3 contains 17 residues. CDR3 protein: CASSQDDLLGAGNTIYF. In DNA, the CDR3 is TGCGCCAGCAGCCAAGACGACTTACTCGGAGCTGGAAACACCATATATTTT.

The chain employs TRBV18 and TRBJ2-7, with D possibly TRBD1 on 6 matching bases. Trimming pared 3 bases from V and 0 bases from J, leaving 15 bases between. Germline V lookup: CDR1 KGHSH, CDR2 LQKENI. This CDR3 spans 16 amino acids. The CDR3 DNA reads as TGTGCCAGCTCACCGAACGGACAGTTAGGCTCCTACGAGCAGTACTTC. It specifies CASSPNGQLGSYEQYF.

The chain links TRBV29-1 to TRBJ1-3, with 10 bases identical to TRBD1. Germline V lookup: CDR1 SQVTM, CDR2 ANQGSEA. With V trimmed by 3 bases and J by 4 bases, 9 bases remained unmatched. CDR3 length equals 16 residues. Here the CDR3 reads CSVEFRDRGYGNTIYF. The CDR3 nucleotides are TGCAGCGTTGAGTTCAGGGACAGGGGTTACGGAAACACCATATATTTT.

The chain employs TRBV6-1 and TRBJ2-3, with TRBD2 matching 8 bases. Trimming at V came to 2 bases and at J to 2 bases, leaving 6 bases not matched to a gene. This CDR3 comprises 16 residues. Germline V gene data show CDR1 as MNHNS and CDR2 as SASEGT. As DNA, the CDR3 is TGTGCCAGCAGTGAACGAACGGGGGGGCACACAGATACGCAGTATTTT. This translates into CASSERTGGHTDTQYF.

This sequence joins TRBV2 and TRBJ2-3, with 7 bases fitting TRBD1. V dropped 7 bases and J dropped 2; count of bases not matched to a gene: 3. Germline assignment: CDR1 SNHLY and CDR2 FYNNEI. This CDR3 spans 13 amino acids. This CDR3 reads CASTGQFTDTQYF. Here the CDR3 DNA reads TGTGCCAGCACGGGACAGTTCACAGATACGCAGTATTTT.

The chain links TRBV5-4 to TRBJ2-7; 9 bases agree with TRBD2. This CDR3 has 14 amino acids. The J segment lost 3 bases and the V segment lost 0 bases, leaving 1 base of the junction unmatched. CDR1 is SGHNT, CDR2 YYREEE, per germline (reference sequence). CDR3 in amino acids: CASSLGGGVYEQYF. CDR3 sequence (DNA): TGTGCCAGCAGCTTGGGCGGGGGGGTCTACGAGCAGTACTTC. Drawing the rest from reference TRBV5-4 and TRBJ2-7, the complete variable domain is ETGVTQSPTHLIKTRGQQVTLRCSSQSGHNTVSWYQQALGQGPQFIFQYYREEENGRGNFPPRFSGLQFPNYSSELNVNALELDDSALYLCASSLGGGVYEQYFGPGTRLTVT.

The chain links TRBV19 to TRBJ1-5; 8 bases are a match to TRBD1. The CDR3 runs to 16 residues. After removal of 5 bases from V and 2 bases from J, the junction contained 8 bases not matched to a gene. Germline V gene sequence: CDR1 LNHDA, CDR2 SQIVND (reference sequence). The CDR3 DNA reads TGTGCCAGTAGTCCTAATACAGGGGGACGCAATCAGCCCCAGCATTTT. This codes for CASSPNTGGRNQPQHF.

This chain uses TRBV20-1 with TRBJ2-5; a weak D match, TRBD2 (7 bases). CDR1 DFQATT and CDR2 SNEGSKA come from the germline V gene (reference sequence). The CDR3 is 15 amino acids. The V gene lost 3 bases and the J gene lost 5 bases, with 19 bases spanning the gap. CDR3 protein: CSASEGGGRVETQYF. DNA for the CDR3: TGCAGTGCTAGTGAGGGGGGGGGCCGAGTGGAGACCCAGTACTTC.

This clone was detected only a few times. CDR3 amino acids: CASSEYKGDYNSPLHF. CDR3 DNA: TGTGCCAGCAGTGAATATAAGGGAGACTATAATTCACCCCTCCACTTT. The chain joins TRBV25-1 to TRBJ1-6; D is uncertain. The V and J ends lost 0 bases and 3 bases respectively, with 9 bases between them. CDR1 is MGHDK, CDR2 SYGVNS, per germline. CDR3 length equals 16 residues.

CDR3 residues: CASTMRKHYGYTF. The CDR3 nucleotides are TGCGCCAGCACCATGAGGAAGCACTATGGCTACACCTTC. The chain combines TRBV10-1 with TRBJ1-2; D unclear. Germline lookup yields CDR1 WNHNN and CDR2 SYGVQD (reference sequence). Trimming left V 7 bases short and J 3 bases short, with 12 bases between. The CDR3 is made up of 13 amino acids.